Listed here are 24 T cell receptor beta chains from one sample, sequenced in a study of cytomegalovirus exposure and HLA in healthy donors (dated by TCRdb to 2017 to 2019). To prepare the library, the immunoSEQ multiplex PCR assay was applied. A mixture of 60 forward primers for TCR Vbeta segments and 13 reverse primers for TCR Jbeta segments was used in the multiplex PCR. The clones in this table, taken by TCRdb from immuneACCESS, are in-frame only. Not every clone is retained; where verified, under half of the shortfall comes from an unresolved V gene, and the cause of the rest is unknown. The data table for this sample lists 200,000 to 250,000 clones. The ten largest account for roughly 1.1% of the sample. The material sequenced was PBMCs. These receptors were taken from a girl aged 2-10 years in good health and CMV-seropositive.

The chain combines TRBV5-4 with TRBJ1-2; 11 nucleotides match TRBD1. The CDR3 is made up of 13 amino acids. V lost 3 bases, J lost 7 bases, and 2 bases stayed unmatched. The germline CDR1 and CDR2 sequences are SGHNT and YYREEE (reference sequence). In DNA form, the CDR3 reads TGTGCCAGCAGCTGGACAGGGGGCCGTGGCTACACCTTC. Translated: CASSWTGGRGYTF.

V and J are TRBV9 and TRBJ1-2, with 8 nucleotides matching TRBD1. With V trimmed by 4 bases and J by 8 bases, 7 bases remained unmatched. CDR1 SGDLS and CDR2 YYNGEE come from the germline V gene. This CDR3 contains 13 residues. The CDR3 spells CASSPQGARGYTF. CDR3 in DNA: TGTGCCAGCAGCCCCCAGGGGGCGAGGGGCTACACCTTC.

This sequence joins TRBV18 and TRBJ2-7; 11 nucleotides match TRBD1. The ends lost 4 bases at V and 6 bases at J; junction bases unmatched: 2. This CDR3 is 13 amino acids long. The germline CDR1 and CDR2 sequences are KGHSH and LQKENI. This CDR3 reads CASSRGTGGEQYF. In DNA form, the CDR3 reads TGTGCCAGCTCACGGGGGACAGGGGGCGAGCAGTACTTC. Combining the CDR3 with reference TRBV18 and TRBJ2-7 gives the whole variable domain NAGVMQNPRHLVRRRGQEARLRCSPMKGHSHVYWYRQLPEEGLKFMVYLQKENIIDESGMPKERFSAEFPKEGPSILRIQQVVRGDSAAYFCASSRGTGGEQYFGPGTRLTVT.

Written as DNA, the CDR3 is TGCGCCAGCAGCTTGGGGACAGATTTCACAGATACGCAGTATTTT. This translates into CASSLGTDFTDTQYF. J is TRBJ2-3 and V is TRBV5-1; TRBD1 is a possible D gene (6 bases). In germline, CDR1 is SGHRS, CDR2 YFSETQ. The CDR3 totals 15 residues. V was shortened by 0 bases and J by 2 bases, with 10 bases between the two germline ends.

The chain links TRBV7-9 to TRBJ2-2; 7 bases agree with TRBD1. V dropped 1 base and J dropped 7; count of bases not matched to a gene: 3. Germline V gene lookup returns CDR1 SEHNR and CDR2 FQNEAQ (reference sequence). There are 14 residues in the CDR3. The DNA of the CDR3 is TGTGCCAGCAGCTTAGTAGGGGGCAGCGGGGAGCTGTTTTTT. Encoded protein: CASSLVGGSGELFF.

The chain uses TRBV19 and TRBJ2-1; the match to TRBD1 covers 8 bases. Germline CDR1 reads LNHDA; CDR2 reads SQIVND (reference sequence). V lost 1 base to trimming and J lost 6 bases; unmatched junction nucleotides: 8. This CDR3 is 16 amino acids long. The chain's CDR3 is CASSIVGQGSGNEQFF. The CDR3 coding sequence is TGTGCCAGTAGTATAGTCGGACAGGGATCGGGCAATGAGCAGTTCTTC.

This chain connects TRBV6-9 to TRBJ2-7; 14 positions agree with TRBD2. CDR3 length: 18 residues. Germline V gives CDR1 MNHGY, CDR2 SVAAGI. V shed 8 bases, J shed 1 base, and the junction held 13 bases outside the gene matches. In nucleotides, the CDR3 is TGTGCCAGCGAACGGGCGGGACTAGCGGGAGAGATGTCCTACGAGCAGTACTTC. It codes for CASERAGLAGEMSYEQYF.

The chain carries TRBV6-1 and TRBJ2-3; the match to TRBD1 covers 10 bases. Germline assignment: CDR1 MNHNS and CDR2 SASEGT. V trimming: 0 bases; J trimming: 4 bases; junction bases outside the gene matches: 1. This CDR3 has 15 amino acids. The DNA for the CDR3 is TGTGCCAGCAGTGAAGCCGGGACAGGGGCAGATACGCAGTATTTT. Amino acids: CASSEAGTGADTQYF.

The rearrangement joins TRBV28 to TRBJ2-7, with D hard to call. V was pared by 8 bases and J by 6 bases, with 5 bases between. CDR1 and CDR2 from the germline V gene are MDHEN and SYDVKM. The CDR3 extends over 9 amino acids. The CDR3 is CASGLEQYF. The CDR3 DNA sequence: TGTGCCAGCGGCCTCGAGCAGTACTTC. The complete variable domain, with remaining parts taken from reference TRBV28 and TRBJ2-7, reads DVKVTQSSRYLVKRTGEKVFLECVQDMDHENMFWYRQDPGLGLRLIYFSYDVKMKEKGDIPEGYSVSREKKERFSLILESASTNQTSMYLCASGLEQYFGPGTRLTVT.

The V and J genes are TRBV10-1 and TRBJ2-7, with TRBD1 as a possible D gene (8 bases). This CDR3 spans 15 amino acids. Trimming removed 7 bases from V and 6 bases from J, with 22 bases in between. Germline V gives CDR1 WNHNN, CDR2 SYGVQD (reference sequence). The CDR3 region is CASTWGGQVRLEQYF. The CDR3 DNA reads as TGCGCCAGCACCTGGGGGGGACAGGTGCGACTCGAGCAGTACTTC.

The rearrangement uses TRBV6-5 and TRBJ2-1, with a tentative D call TRBD1 (6 bases). Trimming stripped 6 bases from V and 5 bases from J, with 17 bases between. The CDR3 length is 15 residues. Germline lookup yields CDR1 MNHEY and CDR2 SVGAGI. The CDR3 DNA is TGTGCCAGCAGCTCCCGAAATACAGGGAACAATGAGCAGTTCTTC. Translation: CASSSRNTGNNEQFF.

V usage is TRBV4-2 and J usage is TRBJ2-7; 9 nucleotides align to TRBD1. The J segment lost 3 bases and the V segment lost 0 bases, leaving 3 bases of the junction unmatched. CDR1 is LGHNA and CDR2 is YNFKEQ in the germline V gene. CDR3 length: 15 residues. The chain's CDR3 is CASSQETGGDYEQYF. CDR3 DNA sequence: TGTGCCAGCAGCCAAGAGACAGGGGGAGACTACGAGCAGTACTTC.

The rearrangement links TRBV4-2 to TRBJ1-2; 7 nucleotides align to TRBD1. The V gene end was trimmed by 4 bases and the J gene end by 8 bases; junction bases not matched to a gene: 13. Germline V gene data show CDR1 as LGHNA and CDR2 as YNFKEQ. The CDR3 sequence is 15 residues long. As DNA, the CDR3 is TGTGCCAGCAGCCCCCCACAGACAGGGAATGAAGGCTACACCTTC. Amino acids: CASSPPQTGNEGYTF.

The rearrangement links TRBV2 to TRBJ2-5, with D possibly being TRBD2 (5 bases). Germline V gene sequence: CDR1 SNHLY, CDR2 FYNNEI. This CDR3 spans 14 amino acids. V was cut by 7 bases and J by 5 bases, with 17 bases left in between. DNA for the CDR3: TGTGCCAGCAAGGAGGTCACGTACGTGGAGACCCAGTACTTC. As protein: CASKEVTYVETQYF.

This sequence joins TRBV19 and TRBJ2-5; D may be TRBD2 (5 bases). Germline loops: CDR1 LNHDA, CDR2 SQIVND (reference sequence). The CDR3 is 19 amino acids. The V gene lost 4 bases and the J gene lost 0 bases, with 24 bases spanning the gap. CDR3 region: CASSSDPLGSRRYQETQYF. As DNA, the CDR3 is TGTGCCAGTAGTAGTGACCCGCTAGGGAGCCGGAGATACCAAGAGACCCAGTACTTC.

V usage is TRBV19 and J usage is TRBJ1-5; 9 bases are a match to TRBD1. V was pared by 5 bases and J by 6 bases, with 5 bases of the junction left unmatched. In germline, CDR1 is LNHDA, CDR2 SQIVND (reference sequence). The CDR3 is made up of 14 amino acids. CDR3 loop: CASSAGTGSQPQHF. In DNA form, the CDR3 reads TGTGCCAGTAGTGCCGGGACAGGGTCTCAGCCCCAGCATTTT.

The rearrangement links TRBV5-6 to TRBJ1-5; 7 bases match TRBD1. CDR3 length equals 16 residues. Unmatched junction bases numbered 6, after V lost 3 bases and J lost 0 bases. CDR1 SGHDT and CDR2 YYEEEE come from the germline V gene. Here the CDR3 reads CASSCGTAYSNQPQHF. CDR3 nucleotides: TGTGCCAGCAGCTGTGGGACAGCCTATAGCAATCAGCCCCAGCATTTT.

The gene calls are TRBV7-9 and TRBJ2-2; 7 nucleotides line up with TRBD2. The CDR3 loop spans 16 amino acids. Germline-derived CDR1 and CDR2 are SEHNR and FQNEAQ (reference sequence). The ends lost 5 bases at V and 5 bases at J; junction bases unmatched: 11. The CDR3 nucleotides are TGTGCCAGCAGCGGGGGGGTAGGAGTCTCTACCGGGGAGCTGTTTTTT. Translated, it gives CASSGGVGVSTGELFF.

The chain joins TRBV27 to TRBJ2-1; 7 nucleotides align to TRBD2. The V and J ends lost 8 bases and 5 bases, in that order; junction bases with no gene match: 21. The CDR3 runs to 18 residues. Germline CDR1 MNHEY, CDR2 SMNVEV (reference sequence). The CDR3 region has the DNA TGTGCCAGCCTACCGCGGGGGATCCGTGAATCCTTAGACAATGAGCAGTTCTTC. Amino acid sequence: CASLPRGIRESLDNEQFF.

The chain joins TRBV28 to TRBJ1-2, with a possible D match to TRBD1 (5 bases). CDR3 length: 13 amino acids. V lost 7 bases and J 4 bases, leaving 13 bases between the germline ends. In germline, CDR1 is MDHEN, CDR2 SYDVKM. The CDR3 DNA reads TGTGCCAGCACCAACAGGACGCGCTATGGCTACACCTTC. It codes for CASTNRTRYGYTF.

The gene calls are TRBV15 and TRBJ2-7; TRBD2 aligns across 12 bases. Germline CDR1 LNHNV, CDR2 YYDKDF (reference sequence). The CDR3 sequence is 17 residues long. V shed 3 bases and J 7 bases; nucleotides not matched to a gene: 13. DNA of the CDR3: TGTGCCACCAGCAGGGGCCGCGGACTAGCGGGACGGTGGGAGCAGTACTTC. Its translation is CATSRGRGLAGRWEQYF. Full variable domain (remainder filled in from reference TRBV15 and TRBJ2-7): DAMVIQNPRYQVTQFGKPVTLSCSQTLNHNVMYWYQQKSSQAPKLLFHYYDKDFNNEADTPDNFQSRRPNTSFCFLDIRSPGLGDTAMYLCATSRGRGLAGRWEQYFGPGTRLTVT.

This rearrangement joins TRBV7-2 to TRBJ2-2; TRBD2 agrees at 7 bases. The CDR3 runs 17 residues. Trimming cost V 3 bases and J 2 bases; bases outside gene matches: 9. Germline lookup yields CDR1 SGHTA and CDR2 FQGNSA. In DNA, the CDR3 is TGTGCCAGCAGCTTCCCCTGGGAGGGAGTAAACACCGGGGAGCTGTTTTTT. This sequence encodes CASSFPWEGVNTGELFF.

This chain links TRBV11-3 with TRBJ2-1, with 12 positions matching TRBD2. The germline V gene has CDR1 SGHNT and CDR2 YENEEA. The CDR3 sequence is 14 residues long. V lost 5 bases to trimming and J lost 9 bases; unmatched junction nucleotides: 5. CDR3 coding DNA: TGTGCCAGCAGCCCTAGCGGGAGGGTCAGTGAGCAGTTCTTC. Its protein product is CASSPSGRVSEQFF.

The chain has TRBV7-2 and TRBJ2-1; possibly TRBD2 for D (6 bases). CDR1 and CDR2 from the germline V gene are SGHTA and FQGNSA. The CDR3 has 15 amino acids. Trimming shortened V by 1 base and J by 4 bases, and 11 bases separated the two germline ends. The CDR3 region is CASSLELAGYNEQFF. As DNA, the CDR3 is TGTGCCAGCAGCTTAGAACTAGCCGGATACAATGAGCAGTTCTTC.